This T cell receptor (beta chain) was obtained from a study of shared clonotypes between healthy human individuals. The assay was run at deep level. TCRdb's table, derived via immunoSEQ multiplex PCR, lists solely in-frame clones and lacks some. The top ten clones hold more than 0.55% of a sample with around 980,000 clones, about 84% of them seen once. This clone was picked up a small number of times. V lost 2 bases, J lost 8 bases, and 1 base stayed unmatched. Germline values: CDR1 MDHEN, CDR2 SYDVKM. The CDR3 extends over 13 amino acids. The gene calls are TRBV28 and TRBJ1-4, with TRBD1 matching over 8 bases. This TCR came from a man aged 18 to 29 in good health. Some clones in this sample may be carry-over from other donors' samples. Sequences were obtained from memory CD4+ T cells from PBMCs. Described subset: CD45RA-negative fraction. This CDR3 is CASSLHRGEKLFF. The CDR3 DNA reads as TGTGCCAGCAGTTTACACAGGGGGGAAAAACTGTTTTTT.